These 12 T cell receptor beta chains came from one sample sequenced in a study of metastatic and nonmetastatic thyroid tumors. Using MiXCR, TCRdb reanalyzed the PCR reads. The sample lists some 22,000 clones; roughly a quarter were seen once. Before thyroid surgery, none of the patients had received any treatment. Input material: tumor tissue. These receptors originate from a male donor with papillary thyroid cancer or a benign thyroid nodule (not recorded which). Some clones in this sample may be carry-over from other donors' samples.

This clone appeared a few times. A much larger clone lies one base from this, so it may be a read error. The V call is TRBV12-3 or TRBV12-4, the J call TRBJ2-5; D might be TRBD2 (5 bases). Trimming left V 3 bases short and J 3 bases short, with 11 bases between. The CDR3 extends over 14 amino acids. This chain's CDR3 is CASSFGRAKETQYF. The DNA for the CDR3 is TGTGCCAGCAGTTTCGGGCGGGCGAAAGAGACCCAGTACTTC.

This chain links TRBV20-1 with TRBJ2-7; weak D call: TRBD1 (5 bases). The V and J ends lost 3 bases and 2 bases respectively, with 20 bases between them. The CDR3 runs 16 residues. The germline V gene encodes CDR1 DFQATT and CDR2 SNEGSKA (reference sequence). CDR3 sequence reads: CSASHDRRVAPYEQYF. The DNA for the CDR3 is TGCAGTGCTAGCCATGACCGCAGGGTCGCACCCTACGAGCAGTACTTC.

The CDR3 loop is CSARDRVRPYYEQYF. The CDR3 nucleotides read TGCAGTGCTAGAGACCGCGTGAGACCATACTACGAGCAGTACTTC. The chain recombines TRBV20-1 with TRBJ2-7, with D uncertain. This CDR3 spans 15 amino acids. Deletions cut 0 bases from V and 3 bases from J, with 15 bases between. Per the germline V gene, CDR1 is DFQATT and CDR2 is SNEGSKA (reference sequence).

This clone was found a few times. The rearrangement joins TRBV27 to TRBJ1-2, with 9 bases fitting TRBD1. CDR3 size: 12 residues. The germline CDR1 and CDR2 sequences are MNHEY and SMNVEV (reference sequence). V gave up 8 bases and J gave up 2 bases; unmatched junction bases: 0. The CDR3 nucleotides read TGTGCCAGCGGACAGGGGAACTATGGCTACACCTTC. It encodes CASGQGNYGYTF.

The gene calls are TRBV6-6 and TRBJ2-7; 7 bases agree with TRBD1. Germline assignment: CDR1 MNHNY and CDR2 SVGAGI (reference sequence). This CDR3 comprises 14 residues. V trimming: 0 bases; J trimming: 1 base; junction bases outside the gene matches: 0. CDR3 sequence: CASSYSDRSYEQYF. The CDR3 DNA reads TGTGCCAGCAGTTACTCGGACAGGTCCTACGAGCAGTACTTC.

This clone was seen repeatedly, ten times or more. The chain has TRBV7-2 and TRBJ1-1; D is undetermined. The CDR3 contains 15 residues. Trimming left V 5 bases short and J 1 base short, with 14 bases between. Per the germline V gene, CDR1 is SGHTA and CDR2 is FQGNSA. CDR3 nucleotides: TGTGCCAGCAGCCTATACCGGGCCCAGAACACTGAAGCTTTCTTT. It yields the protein CASSLYRAQNTEAFF.

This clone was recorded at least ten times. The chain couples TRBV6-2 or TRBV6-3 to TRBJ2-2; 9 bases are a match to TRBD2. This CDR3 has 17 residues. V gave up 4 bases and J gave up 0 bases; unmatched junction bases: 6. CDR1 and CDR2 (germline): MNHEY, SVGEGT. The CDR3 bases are TGTGCCAGCAGTTTGTTAGCGGGAGTCTCGAACACCGGGGAGCTGTTTTTT. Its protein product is CASSLLAGVSNTGELFF.

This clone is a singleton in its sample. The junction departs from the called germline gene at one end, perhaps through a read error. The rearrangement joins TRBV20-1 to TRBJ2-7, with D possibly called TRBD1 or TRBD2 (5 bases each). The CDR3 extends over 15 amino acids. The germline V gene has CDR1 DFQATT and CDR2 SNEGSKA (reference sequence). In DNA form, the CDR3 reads TGCAGTTCTAGCCGGCGGGCAGACAGCTCCTACGAGCAGTACTTC. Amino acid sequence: CSSSRRADSSYEQYF.

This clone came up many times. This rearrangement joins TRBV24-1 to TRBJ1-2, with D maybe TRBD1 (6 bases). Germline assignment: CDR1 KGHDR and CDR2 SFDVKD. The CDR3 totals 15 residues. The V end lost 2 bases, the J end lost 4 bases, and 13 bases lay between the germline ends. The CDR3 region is CATSDSTGSPYGYTF. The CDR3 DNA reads TGTGCCACCAGTGATTCGACAGGTTCCCCCTATGGCTACACCTTC.

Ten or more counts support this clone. CDR3 loop: CAIKGTSGSQETQYF. The CDR3 DNA is TGTGCCATCAAAGGGACTAGCGGGAGCCAAGAGACCCAGTACTTC. The chain is built from TRBV10-3 and TRBJ2-5; 14 positions match TRBD2. The CDR3 has 15 amino acids. V shed 7 bases and J 1 base; nucleotides not matched to a gene: 2. CDR1 is ENHRY and CDR2 is SYGVKD in the germline V gene.

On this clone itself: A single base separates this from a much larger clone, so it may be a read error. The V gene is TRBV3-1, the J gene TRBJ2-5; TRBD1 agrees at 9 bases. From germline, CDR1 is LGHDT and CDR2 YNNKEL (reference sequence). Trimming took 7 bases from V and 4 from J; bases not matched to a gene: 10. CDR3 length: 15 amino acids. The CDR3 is CASTQRDRVGETQYF. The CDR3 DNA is TGTGCCAGCACCCAGAGGGACAGGGTGGGAGAGACCCAGTACTTC.

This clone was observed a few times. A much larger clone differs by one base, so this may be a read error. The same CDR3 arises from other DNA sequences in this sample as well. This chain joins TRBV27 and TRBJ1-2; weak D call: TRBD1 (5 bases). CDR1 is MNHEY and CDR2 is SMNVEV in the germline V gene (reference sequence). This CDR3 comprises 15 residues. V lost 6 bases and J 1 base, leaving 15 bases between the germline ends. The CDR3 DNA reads TGTGCCAGCAGCCTAGCCGGGGCGCGTAACTATGGCTACACCTTC. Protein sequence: CASSLAGARNYGYTF.